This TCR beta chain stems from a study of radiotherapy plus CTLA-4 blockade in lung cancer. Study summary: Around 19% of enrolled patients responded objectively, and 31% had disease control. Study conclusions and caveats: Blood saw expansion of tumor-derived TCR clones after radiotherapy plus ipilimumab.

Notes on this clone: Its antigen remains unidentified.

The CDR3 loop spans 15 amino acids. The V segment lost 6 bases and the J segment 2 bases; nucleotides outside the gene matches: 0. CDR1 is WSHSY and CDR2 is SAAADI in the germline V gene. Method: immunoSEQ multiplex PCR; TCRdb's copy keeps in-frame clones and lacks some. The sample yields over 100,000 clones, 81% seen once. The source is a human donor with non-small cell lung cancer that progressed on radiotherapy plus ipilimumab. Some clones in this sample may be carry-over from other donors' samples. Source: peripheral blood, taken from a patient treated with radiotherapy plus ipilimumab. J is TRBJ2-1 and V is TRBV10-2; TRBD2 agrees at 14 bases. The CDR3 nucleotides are TGCGCCAGCAGGACTAGCGGGGGGGCCTACAATGAGCAGTTCTTC. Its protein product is CASRTSGGAYNEQFF.